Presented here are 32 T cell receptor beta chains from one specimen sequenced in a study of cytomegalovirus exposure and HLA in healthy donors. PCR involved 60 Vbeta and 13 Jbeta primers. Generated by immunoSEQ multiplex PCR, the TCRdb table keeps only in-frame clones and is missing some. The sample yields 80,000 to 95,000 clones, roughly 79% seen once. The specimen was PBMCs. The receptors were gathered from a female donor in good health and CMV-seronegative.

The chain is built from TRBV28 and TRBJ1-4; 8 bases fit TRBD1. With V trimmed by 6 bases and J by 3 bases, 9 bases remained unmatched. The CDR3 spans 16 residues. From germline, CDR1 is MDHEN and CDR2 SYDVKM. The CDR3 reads CASSSDRAGANEKLFF. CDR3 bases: TGTGCCAGCAGCTCGGACAGGGCCGGAGCTAATGAAAAACTGTTTTTT.

The CDR3 nucleotides read TGTGCCAGCAGCTCCCGGGTCTCCACTGAAGCTTTCTTT. Encoded protein: CASSSRVSTEAFF. The chain joins TRBV11-2 to TRBJ1-1; D uncertain. V gave up 4 bases and J gave up 4 bases, with 10 bases separating them. In germline, CDR1 is SGHAT, CDR2 FQNNGV. This CDR3 contains 13 residues.

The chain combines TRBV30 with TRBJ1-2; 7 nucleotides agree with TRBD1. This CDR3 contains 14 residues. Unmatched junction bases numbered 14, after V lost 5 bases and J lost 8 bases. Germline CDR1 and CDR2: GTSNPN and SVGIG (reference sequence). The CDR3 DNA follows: TGTGCCTGGGTTCCCGCGCAGGGGGTGGGGGGCTACACCTTC. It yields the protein CAWVPAQGVGGYTF. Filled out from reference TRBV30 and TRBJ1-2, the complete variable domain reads SQTIHQWPATLVQPVGSPLSLECTVEGTSNPNLYWYRQAAGRGLQLLFYSVGIGQISSEVPQNLSASRPQDRQFILSSKKLLLSDSGFYLCAWVPAQGVGGYTFGSGTRLTVV.

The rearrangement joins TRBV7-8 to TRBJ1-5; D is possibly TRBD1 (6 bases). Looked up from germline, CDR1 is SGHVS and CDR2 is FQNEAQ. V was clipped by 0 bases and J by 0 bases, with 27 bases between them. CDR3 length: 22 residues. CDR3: CASSLARQDGGGVIRSNQPQHF. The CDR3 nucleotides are TGTGCCAGCAGCTTAGCGAGGCAGGACGGAGGGGGGGTAATCCGTAGCAATCAGCCCCAGCATTTT.

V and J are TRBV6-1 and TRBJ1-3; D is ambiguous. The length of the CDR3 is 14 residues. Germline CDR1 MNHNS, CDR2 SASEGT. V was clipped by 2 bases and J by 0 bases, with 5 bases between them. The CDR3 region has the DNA TGTGCCAGCAGTGAATCAGGCTCTGGAAACACCATATATTTT. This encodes CASSESGSGNTIYF.

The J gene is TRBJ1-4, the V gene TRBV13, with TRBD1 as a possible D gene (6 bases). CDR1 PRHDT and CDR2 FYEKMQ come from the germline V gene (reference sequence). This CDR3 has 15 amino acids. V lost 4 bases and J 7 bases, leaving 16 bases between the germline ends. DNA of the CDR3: TGTGCCAGCAGCTCAAACAGGGACCAGGGTGAAAAACTGTTTTTT. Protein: CASSSNRDQGEKLFF.

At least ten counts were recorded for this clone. DNA for the CDR3: TGCGCCAGCAGCCGATTTCAAGGATCGACAGGACTGTCCTACAATGAGCAGTTCTTC. The encoded protein is CASSRFQGSTGLSYNEQFF. This chain uses TRBV4-1 with TRBJ2-1, with D possibly matching TRBD1 (6 bases). Trimming stripped 4 bases from V and 1 base from J, with 23 bases between. The length of the CDR3 is 19 residues. The germline gives CDR1 MGHRA, CDR2 YSYEKL.

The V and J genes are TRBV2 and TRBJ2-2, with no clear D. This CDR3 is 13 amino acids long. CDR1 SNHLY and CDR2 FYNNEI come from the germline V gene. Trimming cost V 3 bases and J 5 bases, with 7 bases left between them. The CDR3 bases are TGTGCCAGCAGTGAGGTCCGGACCGGGGAGCTGTTTTTT. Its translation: CASSEVRTGELFF.

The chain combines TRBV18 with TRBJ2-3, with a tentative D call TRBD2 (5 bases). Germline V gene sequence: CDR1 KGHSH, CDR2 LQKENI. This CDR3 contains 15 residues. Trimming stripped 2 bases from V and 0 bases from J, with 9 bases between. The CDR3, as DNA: TGTGCCAGCTCACCAGGGAGACCTAGCACAGATACGCAGTATTTT. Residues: CASSPGRPSTDTQYF.

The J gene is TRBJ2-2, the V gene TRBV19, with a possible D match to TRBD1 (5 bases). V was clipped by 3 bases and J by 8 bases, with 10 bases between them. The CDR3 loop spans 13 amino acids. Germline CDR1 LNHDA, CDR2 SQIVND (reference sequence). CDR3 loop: CASSMVQGGELFF. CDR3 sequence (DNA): TGTGCCAGTAGTATGGTGCAGGGAGGGGAGCTGTTTTTT.

As DNA, the CDR3 is TGCGCCAGCAGTAGGGGAACCGGAGAGACCCAGTACTTC. Amino acids: CASSRGTGETQYF. J is TRBJ2-5 and V is TRBV4-1; D possibly corresponds to TRBD1 (5 bases). CDR3 length: 13 residues. Germline CDR1 reads MGHRA; CDR2 reads YSYEKL. V lost 6 bases, J lost 4 bases, and 12 bases lay in between.

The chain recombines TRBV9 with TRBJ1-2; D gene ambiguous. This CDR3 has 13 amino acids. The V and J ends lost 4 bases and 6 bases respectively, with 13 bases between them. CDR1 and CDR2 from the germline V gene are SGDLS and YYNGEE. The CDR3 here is CASSPSGLHGYTF. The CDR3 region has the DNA TGTGCCAGCAGCCCAAGCGGATTACATGGCTACACCTTC.

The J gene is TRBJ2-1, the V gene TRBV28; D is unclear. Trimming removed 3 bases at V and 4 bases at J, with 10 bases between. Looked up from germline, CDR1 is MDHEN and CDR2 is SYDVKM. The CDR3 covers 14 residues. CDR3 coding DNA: TGTGCCAGCAGTTTGATCCCTAGTTACAATGAGCAGTTCTTC. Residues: CASSLIPSYNEQFF.

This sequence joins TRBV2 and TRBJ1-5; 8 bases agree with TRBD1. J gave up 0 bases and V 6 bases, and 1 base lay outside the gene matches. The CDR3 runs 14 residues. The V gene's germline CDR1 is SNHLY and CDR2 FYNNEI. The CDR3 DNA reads TGTGCCAGCAGGGACAGGGTTAGCAATCAGCCCCAGCATTTT. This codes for CASRDRVSNQPQHF.

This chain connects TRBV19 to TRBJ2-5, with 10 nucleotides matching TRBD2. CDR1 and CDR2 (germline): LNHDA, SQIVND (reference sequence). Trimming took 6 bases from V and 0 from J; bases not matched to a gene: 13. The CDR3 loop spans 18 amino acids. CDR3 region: CASRIPSGSPWYQETQYF. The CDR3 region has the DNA TGTGCCAGTAGGATCCCTAGCGGGAGCCCATGGTACCAAGAGACCCAGTACTTC.

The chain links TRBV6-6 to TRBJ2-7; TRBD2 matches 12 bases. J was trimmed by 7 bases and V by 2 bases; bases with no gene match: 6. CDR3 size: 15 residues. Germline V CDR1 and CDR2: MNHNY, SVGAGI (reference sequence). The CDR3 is CASSYASGGAAEQYF. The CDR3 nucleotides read TGTGCCAGCAGTTACGCTAGCGGGGGGGCCGCGGAGCAGTACTTC.

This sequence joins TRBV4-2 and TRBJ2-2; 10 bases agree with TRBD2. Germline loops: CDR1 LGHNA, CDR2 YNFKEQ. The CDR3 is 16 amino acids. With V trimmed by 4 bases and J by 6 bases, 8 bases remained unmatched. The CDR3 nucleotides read TGTGCCAGCAGCCTTTCAGTAGCGGGGGGTGCCGGGGAGCTGTTTTTT. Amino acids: CASSLSVAGGAGELFF.

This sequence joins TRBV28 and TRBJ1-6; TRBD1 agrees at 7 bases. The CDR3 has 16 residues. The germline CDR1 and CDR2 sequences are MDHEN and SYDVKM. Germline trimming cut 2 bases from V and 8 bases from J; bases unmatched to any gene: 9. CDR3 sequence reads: CASSLPPGQGDSPLHF. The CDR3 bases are TGTGCCAGCAGTTTACCGCCGGGGCAGGGGGATTCACCCCTCCACTTT.

This CDR3 is CASSLFSDNQETQYF. The CDR3 bases are TGTGCCAGCTCACTCTTCTCCGACAACCAAGAGACCCAGTACTTC. This chain joins TRBV18 and TRBJ2-5; D not resolved. The CDR3 runs 15 residues. Looked up from germline, CDR1 is KGHSH and CDR2 is LQKENI. V dropped 4 bases and J dropped 0 bases, with 12 bases sitting between them. The entire variable domain, with the rest obtained from reference TRBV18 and TRBJ2-5, is as follows: NAGVMQNPRHLVRRRGQEARLRCSPMKGHSHVYWYRQLPEEGLKFMVYLQKENIIDESGMPKERFSAEFPKEGPSILRIQQVVRGDSAAYFCASSLFSDNQETQYFGPGTRLLVL.

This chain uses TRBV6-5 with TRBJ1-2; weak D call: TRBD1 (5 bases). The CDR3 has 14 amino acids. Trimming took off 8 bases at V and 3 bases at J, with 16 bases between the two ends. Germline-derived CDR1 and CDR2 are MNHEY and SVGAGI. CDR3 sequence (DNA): TGTGCCAGCCATAGAGGAGGGACTGACTATGGCTACACCTTC. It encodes CASHRGGTDYGYTF.

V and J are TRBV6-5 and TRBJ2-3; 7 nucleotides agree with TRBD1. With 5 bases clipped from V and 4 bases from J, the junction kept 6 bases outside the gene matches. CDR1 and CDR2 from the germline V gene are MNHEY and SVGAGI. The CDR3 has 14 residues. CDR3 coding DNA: TGTGCCAGCAGTAGACAGGGAAAGGCAGATACGCAGTATTTT. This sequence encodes CASSRQGKADTQYF.

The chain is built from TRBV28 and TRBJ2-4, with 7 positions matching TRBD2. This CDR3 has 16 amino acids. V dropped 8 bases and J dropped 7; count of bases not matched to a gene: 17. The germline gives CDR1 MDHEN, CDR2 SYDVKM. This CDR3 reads CASHGGDGGLWNIQYF. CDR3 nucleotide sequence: TGTGCCAGCCATGGGGGGGACGGGGGATTATGGAACATTCAGTACTTC.

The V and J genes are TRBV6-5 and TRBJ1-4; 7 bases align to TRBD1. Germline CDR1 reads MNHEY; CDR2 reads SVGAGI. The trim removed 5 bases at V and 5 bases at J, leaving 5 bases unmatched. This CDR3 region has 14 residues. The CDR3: CASSQGQTNEKLFF. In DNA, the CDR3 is TGTGCCAGCAGTCAGGGACAGACAAATGAAAAACTGTTTTTT.

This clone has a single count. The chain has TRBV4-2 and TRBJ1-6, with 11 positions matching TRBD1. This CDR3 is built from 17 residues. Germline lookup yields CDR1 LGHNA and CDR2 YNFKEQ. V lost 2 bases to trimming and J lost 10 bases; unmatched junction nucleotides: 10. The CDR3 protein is CASSQNTPGQGVSPLHF. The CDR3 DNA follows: TGTGCCAGCAGCCAAAATACTCCGGGACAGGGGGTATCACCCCTCCACTTT.

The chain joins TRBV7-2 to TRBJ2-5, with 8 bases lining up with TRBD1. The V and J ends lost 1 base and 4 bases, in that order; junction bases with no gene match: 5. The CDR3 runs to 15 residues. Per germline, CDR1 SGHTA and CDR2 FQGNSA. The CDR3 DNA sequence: TGTGCCAGCAGCTTAGGGACAGGGCGAGGAGAGACCCAGTACTTC. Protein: CASSLGTGRGETQYF.

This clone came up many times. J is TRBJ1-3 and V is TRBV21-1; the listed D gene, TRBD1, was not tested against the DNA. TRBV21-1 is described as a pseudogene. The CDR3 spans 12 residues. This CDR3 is CASRSRGNTIYF. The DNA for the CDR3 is TGTGCCAGCAGGAGCAGGGGAAACACCATATATTTT.

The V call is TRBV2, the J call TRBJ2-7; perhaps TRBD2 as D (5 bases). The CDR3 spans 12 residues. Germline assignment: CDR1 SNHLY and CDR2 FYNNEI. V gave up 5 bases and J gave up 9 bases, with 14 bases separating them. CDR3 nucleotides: TGTGCCAGCAGTCACCGGCCGGGGTGGCAGTACTTC. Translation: CASSHRPGWQYF.

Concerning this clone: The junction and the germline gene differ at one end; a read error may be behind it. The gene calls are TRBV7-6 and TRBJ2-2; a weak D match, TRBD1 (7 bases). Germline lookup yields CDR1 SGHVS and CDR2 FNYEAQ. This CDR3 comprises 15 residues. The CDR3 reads CASSNPGGNSGELFF. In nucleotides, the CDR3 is TGTGCCAGCAGCAATCCAGGGGGGAACAGCGGGGAGCTGTTTTTT.

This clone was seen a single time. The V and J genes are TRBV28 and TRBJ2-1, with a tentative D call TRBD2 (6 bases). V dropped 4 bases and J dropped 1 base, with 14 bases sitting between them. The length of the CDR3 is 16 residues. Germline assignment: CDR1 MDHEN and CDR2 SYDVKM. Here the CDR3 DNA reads TGTGCCAGCAGTTCCCCCGGGAGTAGGTCCTACAATGAGCAGTTCTTC. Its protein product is CASSSPGSRSYNEQFF.

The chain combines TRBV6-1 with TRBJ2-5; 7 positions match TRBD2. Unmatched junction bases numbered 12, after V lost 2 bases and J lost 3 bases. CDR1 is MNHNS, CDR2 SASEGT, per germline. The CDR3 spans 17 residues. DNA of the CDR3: TGTGCCAGCAGTGAATCAACCCTCCACAGCGGGGAAGAGACCCAGTACTTC. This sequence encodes CASSESTLHSGEETQYF.

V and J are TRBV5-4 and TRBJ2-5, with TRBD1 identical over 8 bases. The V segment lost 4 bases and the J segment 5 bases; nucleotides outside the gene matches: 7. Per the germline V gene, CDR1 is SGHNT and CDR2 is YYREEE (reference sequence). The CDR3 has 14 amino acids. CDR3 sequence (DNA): TGTGCCAGCAGCATACAGGGGGTGGACGAGACCCAGTACTTC. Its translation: CASSIQGVDETQYF.

CDR3 amino acids: CASSFGQEGETQYF. The CDR3 nucleotides read TGTGCCAGCAGTTTTGGACAGGAAGGCGAGACCCAGTACTTC. The J gene is TRBJ2-5, the V gene TRBV28, with 7 bases lining up with TRBD1. The CDR3 runs to 14 residues. The V and J ends lost 3 bases and 5 bases, in that order; junction bases with no gene match: 6. Germline V gene lookup returns CDR1 MDHEN and CDR2 SYDVKM.